This TCR beta chain was sequenced for a study of T cell responses to AZD1222 COVID-19 vaccine. On this clone itself: The antigen remains undetermined.

Sequencing used immunoSEQ multiplex PCR; TCRdb keeps in-frame clones, though not all of them. The repertoire holds 90,000 to 150,000 clones, roughly 88% seen once, with roughly 6.2% in the top ten. V lost 1 base and J 3 bases, leaving 5 bases between the germline ends. In germline, CDR1 is SGHNT, CDR2 YYREEE (reference sequence). The CDR3 spans 12 residues. Whole-study results and caveats: Seropositivity was recorded at baseline in only 6 or 7 AZD1222 recipients.

This clonotype was sampled from an adult in good health. V usage is TRBV5-4 and J usage is TRBJ2-7, with D uncertain. The specimen was peripheral blood, collected on day 0 of AZD1222 vaccination. CDR3 sequence: CASSLPGYEQYF. The CDR3 coding sequence is TGTGCCAGCAGCTTGCCAGGCTACGAGCAGTACTTC.